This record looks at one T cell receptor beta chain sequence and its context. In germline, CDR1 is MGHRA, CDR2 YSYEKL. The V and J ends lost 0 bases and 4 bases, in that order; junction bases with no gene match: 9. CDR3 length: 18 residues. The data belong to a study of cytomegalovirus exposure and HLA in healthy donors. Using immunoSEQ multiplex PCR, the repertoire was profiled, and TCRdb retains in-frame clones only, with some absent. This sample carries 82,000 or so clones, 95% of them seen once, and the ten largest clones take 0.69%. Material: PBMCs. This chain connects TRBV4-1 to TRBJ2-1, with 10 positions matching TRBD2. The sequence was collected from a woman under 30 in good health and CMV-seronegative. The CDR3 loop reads CASSQDGSGGALYNEQFF. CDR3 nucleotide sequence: TGCGCCAGCAGCCAAGATGGGAGCGGGGGGGCCCTGTACAATGAGCAGTTCTTC.